This T cell receptor beta chain was retrieved from a study of cytomegalovirus exposure and HLA in healthy donors. Looking at the study overall: A previous analysis identified approximately 110 million unique TCR beta sequences derived from roughly 180 million T cells. Around 78 million unique TCRs, all from HLA-typed donors, were included in an early release of the data. Notes on the study in general: Most of the TCR beta V segments (in an earlier analysis) were productive either about 87% or about 30% of the time. With further analysis later on, most CMV-associated TCR beta chains appeared HLA-restricted.

With respect to this clone: Its target is not known.

V lost 6 bases to trimming and J lost 3 bases, with 20 bases between them. Germline CDR1 is SNHLY and CDR2 is FYNNEI. The CDR3 loop spans 17 amino acids. PCR involved 60 Vbeta and 13 Jbeta primers. This table comes from immunoSEQ multiplex PCR, and its TCRdb copy is limited to in-frame clones, with some not included. The repertoire holds about 130,000 clones, with roughly 69% as singletons. The chain couples TRBV2 to TRBJ2-2; TRBD1 is a possible D gene (5 bases). The sequencing input was PBMCs. The clonotype originates from a human donor in good health. CDR3 sequence reads: CASSPRRQTTDTGELFF. The CDR3 DNA reads TGTGCCAGCAGCCCACGTCGACAGACCACGGACACCGGGGAGCTGTTTTTT.